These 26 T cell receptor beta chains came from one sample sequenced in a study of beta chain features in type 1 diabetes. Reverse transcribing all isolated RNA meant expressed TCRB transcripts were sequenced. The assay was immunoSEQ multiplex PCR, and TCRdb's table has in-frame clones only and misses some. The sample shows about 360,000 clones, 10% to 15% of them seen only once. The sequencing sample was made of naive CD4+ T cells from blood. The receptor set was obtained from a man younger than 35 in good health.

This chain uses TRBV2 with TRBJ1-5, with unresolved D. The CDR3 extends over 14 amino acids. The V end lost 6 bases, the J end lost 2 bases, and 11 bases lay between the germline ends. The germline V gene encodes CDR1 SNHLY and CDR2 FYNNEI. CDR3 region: CASSSTLGNQPQHF. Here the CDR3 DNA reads TGTGCCAGCAGCTCAACTTTGGGCAATCAGCCCCAGCATTTT.

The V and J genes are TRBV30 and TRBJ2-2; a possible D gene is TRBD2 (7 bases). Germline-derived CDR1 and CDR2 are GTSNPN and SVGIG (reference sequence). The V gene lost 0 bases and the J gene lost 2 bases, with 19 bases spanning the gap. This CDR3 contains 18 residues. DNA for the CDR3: TGTGCCTGGAGTGTACGTCGGGGGGCGGGTAGAAACACCGGGGAGCTGTTTTTT. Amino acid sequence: CAWSVRRGAGRNTGELFF.

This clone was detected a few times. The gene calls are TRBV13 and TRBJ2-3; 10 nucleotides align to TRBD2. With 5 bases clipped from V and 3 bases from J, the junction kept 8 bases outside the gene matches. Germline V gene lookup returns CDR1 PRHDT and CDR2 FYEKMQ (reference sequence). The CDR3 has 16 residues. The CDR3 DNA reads TGTGCCAGCAGCGCAAAAGCGGGGGGGAAAACAGATACGCAGTATTTT. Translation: CASSAKAGGKTDTQYF. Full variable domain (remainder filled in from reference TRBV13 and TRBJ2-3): AAGVIQSPRHLIKEKRETATLKCYPIPRHDTVYWYQQGPGQDPQFLISFYEKMQSDKGSIPDRFSAQQFSDYHSELNMSSLELGDSALYFCASSAKAGGKTDTQYFGPGTRLTVL.

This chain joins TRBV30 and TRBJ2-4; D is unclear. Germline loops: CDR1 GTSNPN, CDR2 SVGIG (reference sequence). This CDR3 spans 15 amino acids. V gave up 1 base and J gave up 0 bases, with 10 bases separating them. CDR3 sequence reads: CAWSEYTRAKNIQYF. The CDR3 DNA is TGTGCCTGGAGTGAGTATACACGAGCCAAAAACATTCAGTACTTC.

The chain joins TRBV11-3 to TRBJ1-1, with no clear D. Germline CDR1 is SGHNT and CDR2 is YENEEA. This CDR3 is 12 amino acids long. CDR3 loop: CAARFVNTEAFF. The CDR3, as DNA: TGTGCTGCACGGTTCGTGAACACTGAAGCTTTCTTT.

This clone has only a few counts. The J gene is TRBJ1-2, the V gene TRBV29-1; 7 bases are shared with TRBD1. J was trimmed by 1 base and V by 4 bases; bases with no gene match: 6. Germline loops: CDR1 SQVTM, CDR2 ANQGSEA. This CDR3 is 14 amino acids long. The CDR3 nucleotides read TGCAGCGTTGCCACGACAGGGATTAACTATGGCTACACCTTC. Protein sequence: CSVATTGINYGYTF.

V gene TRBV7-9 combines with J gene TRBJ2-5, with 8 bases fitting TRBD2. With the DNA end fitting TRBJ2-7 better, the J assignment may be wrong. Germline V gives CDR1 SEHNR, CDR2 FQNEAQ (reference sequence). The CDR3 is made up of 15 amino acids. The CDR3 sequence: CASSSPLAERYEQYF. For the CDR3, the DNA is TGTGCCAGCAGCTCGCCACTAGCGGAAAGGTACGAGCAGTACTTC.

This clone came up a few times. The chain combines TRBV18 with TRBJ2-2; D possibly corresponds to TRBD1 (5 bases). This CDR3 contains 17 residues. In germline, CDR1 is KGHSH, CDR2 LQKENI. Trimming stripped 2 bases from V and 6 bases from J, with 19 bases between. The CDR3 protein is CASSPSLGQGVSGELFF. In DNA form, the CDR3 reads TGTGCCAGCTCACCATCCTTGGGGCAGGGCGTTTCCGGGGAGCTGTTTTTT. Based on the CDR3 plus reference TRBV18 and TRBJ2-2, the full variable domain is NAGVMQNPRHLVRRRGQEARLRCSPMKGHSHVYWYRQLPEEGLKFMVYLQKENIIDESGMPKERFSAEFPKEGPSILRIQQVVRGDSAAYFCASSPSLGQGVSGELFFGEGSRLTVL.

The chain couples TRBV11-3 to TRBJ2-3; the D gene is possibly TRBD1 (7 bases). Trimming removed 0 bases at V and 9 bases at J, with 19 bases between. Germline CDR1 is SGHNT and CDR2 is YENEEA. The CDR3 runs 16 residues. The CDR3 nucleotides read TGTGCCAGCAGCTTAGATGGCGCGGGACAGACTTCCACGCAGTATTTT. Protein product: CASSLDGAGQTSTQYF. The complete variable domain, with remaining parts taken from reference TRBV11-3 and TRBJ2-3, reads EAGVVQSPRYKIIEKKQPVAFWCNPISGHNTLYWYLQNLGQGPELLIRYENEEAVDDSQLPKDRFSAERLKGVDSTLKIQPAELGDSAVYLCASSLDGAGQTSTQYFGPGTRLTVL.

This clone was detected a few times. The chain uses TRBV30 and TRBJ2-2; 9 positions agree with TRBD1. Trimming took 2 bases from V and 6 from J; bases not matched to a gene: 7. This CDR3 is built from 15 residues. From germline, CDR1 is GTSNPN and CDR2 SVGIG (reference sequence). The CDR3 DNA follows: TGTGCCTGGAGTAAAGGGACAGGGTCGGCCGGGGAGCTGTTTTTT. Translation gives CAWSKGTGSAGELFF.

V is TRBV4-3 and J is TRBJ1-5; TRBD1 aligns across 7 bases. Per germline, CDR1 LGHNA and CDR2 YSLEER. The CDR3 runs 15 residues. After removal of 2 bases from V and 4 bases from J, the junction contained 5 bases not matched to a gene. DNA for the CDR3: TGCGCCAGCAGCCAATCGAACAGGGGAAATCAGCCCCAGCATTTT. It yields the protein CASSQSNRGNQPQHF.

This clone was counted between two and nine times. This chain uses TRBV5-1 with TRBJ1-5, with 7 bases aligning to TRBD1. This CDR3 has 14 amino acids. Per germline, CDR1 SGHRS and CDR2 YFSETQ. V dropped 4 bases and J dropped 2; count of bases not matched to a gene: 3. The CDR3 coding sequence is TGCGCCAGCAGCCAAGGACAGGGCAATCAGCCCCAGCATTTT. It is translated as CASSQGQGNQPQHF.

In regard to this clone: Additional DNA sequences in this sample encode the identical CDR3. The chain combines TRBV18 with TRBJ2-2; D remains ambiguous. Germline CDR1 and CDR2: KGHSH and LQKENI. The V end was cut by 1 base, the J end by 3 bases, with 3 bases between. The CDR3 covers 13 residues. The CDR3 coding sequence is TGTGCCAGCTCACCACGCGACACCGGGGAGCTGTTTTTT. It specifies CASSPRDTGELFF.

CDR3 loop: CASSPVGLAGVDTQYF. The DNA of the CDR3 is TGTGCCAGCTCACCAGTGGGCCTAGCGGGAGTGGATACGCAGTATTTT. The rearrangement uses TRBV18 and TRBJ2-3, with 10 bases matching TRBD2. Losses at the gene ends were 2 bases for V and 6 bases for J; bases not matched to a gene: 8. The germline V gene encodes CDR1 KGHSH and CDR2 LQKENI. The CDR3 consists of 16 residues.

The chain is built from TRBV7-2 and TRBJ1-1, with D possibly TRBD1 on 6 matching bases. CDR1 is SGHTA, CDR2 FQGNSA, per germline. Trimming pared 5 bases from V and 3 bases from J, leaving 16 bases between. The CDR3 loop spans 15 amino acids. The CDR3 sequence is CASSPAGQRYTEAFF. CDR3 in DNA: TGTGCCAGCAGCCCAGCGGGACAACGCTACACTGAAGCTTTCTTT.

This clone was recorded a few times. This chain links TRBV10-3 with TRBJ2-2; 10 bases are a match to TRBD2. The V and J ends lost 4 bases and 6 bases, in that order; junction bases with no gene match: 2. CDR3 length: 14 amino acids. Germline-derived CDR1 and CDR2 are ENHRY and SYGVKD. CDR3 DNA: TGTGCCATCAGTGGACTAGCGGGCCCCGGGGAGCTGTTTTTT. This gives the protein CAISGLAGPGELFF.

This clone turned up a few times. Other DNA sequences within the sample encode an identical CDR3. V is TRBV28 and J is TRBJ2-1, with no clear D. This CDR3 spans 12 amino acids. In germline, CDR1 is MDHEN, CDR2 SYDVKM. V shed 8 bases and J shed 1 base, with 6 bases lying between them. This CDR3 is CASGSSYNEQFF. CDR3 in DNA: TGTGCCAGCGGTTCATCCTACAATGAGCAGTTCTTC.

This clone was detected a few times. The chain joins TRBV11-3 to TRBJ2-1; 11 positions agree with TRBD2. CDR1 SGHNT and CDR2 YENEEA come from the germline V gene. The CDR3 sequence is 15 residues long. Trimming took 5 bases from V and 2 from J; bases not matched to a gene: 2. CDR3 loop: CASSQLAGAYNEQFF. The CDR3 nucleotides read TGTGCCAGCAGCCAACTAGCGGGGGCCTACAATGAGCAGTTCTTC.

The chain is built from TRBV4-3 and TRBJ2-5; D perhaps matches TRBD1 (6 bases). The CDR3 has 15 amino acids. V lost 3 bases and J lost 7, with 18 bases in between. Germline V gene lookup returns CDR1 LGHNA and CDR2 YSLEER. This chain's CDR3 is CASSQQDSLGRTQYF. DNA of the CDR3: TGCGCCAGCAGCCAGCAGGACAGTCTAGGAAGGACCCAGTACTTC.

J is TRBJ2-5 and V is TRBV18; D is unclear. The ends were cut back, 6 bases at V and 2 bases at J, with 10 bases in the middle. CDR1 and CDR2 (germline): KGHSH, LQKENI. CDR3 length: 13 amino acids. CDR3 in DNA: TGTGCCAGCTCTCAAGCGATACAAGAGACCCAGTACTTC. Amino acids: CASSQAIQETQYF. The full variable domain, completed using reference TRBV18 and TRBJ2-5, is NAGVMQNPRHLVRRRGQEARLRCSPMKGHSHVYWYRQLPEEGLKFMVYLQKENIIDESGMPKERFSAEFPKEGPSILRIQQVVRGDSAAYFCASSQAIQETQYFGPGTRLLVL.

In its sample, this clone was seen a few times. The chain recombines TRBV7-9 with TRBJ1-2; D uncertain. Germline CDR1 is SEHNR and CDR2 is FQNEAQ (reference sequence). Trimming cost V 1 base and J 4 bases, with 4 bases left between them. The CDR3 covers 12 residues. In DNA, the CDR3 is TGTGCCAGCAGCTTAGATCTCTATGGCTACACCTTC. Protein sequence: CASSLDLYGYTF. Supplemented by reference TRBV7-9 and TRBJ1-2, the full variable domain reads DTGVSQNPRHKITKRGQNVTFRCDPISEHNRLYWYRQTLGQGPEFLTYFQNEAQLEKSRLLSDRFSAERPKGSFSTLEIQRTEQGDSAMYLCASSLDLYGYTFGSGTRLTVV.

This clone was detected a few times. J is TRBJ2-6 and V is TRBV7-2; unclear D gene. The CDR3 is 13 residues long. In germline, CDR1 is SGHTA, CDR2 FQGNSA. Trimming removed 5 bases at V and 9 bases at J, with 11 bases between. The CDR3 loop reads CASSPGPNNVLTF. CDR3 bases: TGTGCCAGCAGCCCGGGTCCTAACAACGTCCTGACTTTC.

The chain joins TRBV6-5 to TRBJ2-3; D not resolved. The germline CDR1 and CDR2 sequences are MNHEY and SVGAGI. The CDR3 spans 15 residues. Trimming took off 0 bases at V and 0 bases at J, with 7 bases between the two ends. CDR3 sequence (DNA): TGTGCCAGCAGTTACTCGCCGGGTAGCACAGATACGCAGTATTTT. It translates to CASSYSPGSTDTQYF.

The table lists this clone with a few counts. CDR3 in amino acids: CAWSVGLYGYTF. Written as DNA, the CDR3 is TGTGCCTGGAGTGTGGGACTTTATGGCTACACCTTC. The rearrangement uses TRBV30 and TRBJ1-2; perhaps TRBD1 as D (5 bases). Germline CDR1 is GTSNPN and CDR2 is SVGIG (reference sequence). V was cut by 0 bases and J by 5 bases, with 7 bases left in between. The CDR3 consists of 12 residues.

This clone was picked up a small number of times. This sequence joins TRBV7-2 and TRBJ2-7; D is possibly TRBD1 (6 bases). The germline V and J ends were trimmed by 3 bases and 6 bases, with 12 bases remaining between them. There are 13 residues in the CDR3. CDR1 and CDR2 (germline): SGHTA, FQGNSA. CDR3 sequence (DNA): TGTGCCAGCAGCTTCCCCGGGACACCCGAGCAGTACTTC. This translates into CASSFPGTPEQYF.

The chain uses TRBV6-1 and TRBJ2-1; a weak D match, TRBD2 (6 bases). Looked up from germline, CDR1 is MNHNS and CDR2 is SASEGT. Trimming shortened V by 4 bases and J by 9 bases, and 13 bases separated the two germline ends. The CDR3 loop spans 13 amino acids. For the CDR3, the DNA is TGTGCCAGCAGTGGGCGGACTAATCGTGAGCAGTTCTTC. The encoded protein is CASSGRTNREQFF.